One sample yielded the 15 T cell receptor beta chains listed below, sequenced in a study of identical twins. Using its own MiXCR run on the 5' RACE reads, TCRdb lists one record per CDR3 protein. The sample includes about 720,000 distinct CDR3 sequences, around 8.3% seen only once; the top ten take around 0.98%. This sample also appeared in a second study, on yellow fever vaccine responses in identical twins.

The sample consisted of PBMCs. The receptors shown here come from a woman in her late teens or twenties in good health.

This clonotype showed up just a few times. V and J are TRBV10-3 and TRBJ2-2; D tentatively reads TRBD1 or TRBD2 (5 bases each). Germline V gene lookup returns CDR1 ENHRY and CDR2 SYGVKD. With 2 bases removed from V and 3 bases from J, the gap between germline ends came to 10 bases. The CDR3 is 15 amino acids. The CDR3 DNA follows: TGTGCCATCAGTGAGAGAGGGGCGGACACCGGGGAGCTGTTTTTT. Amino acid sequence: CAISERGADTGELFF.

This clonotype was observed a few times. This chain uses TRBV29-1 with TRBJ1-1, with D unclear. Trimming stripped 5 bases from V and 5 bases from J, with 15 bases between. CDR3 length: 13 amino acids. Germline V gene data show CDR1 as SQVTM and CDR2 as ANQGSEA. The CDR3 DNA reads as TGCAGCGTTCTATCGGGTCTGGGAACTGAAGCTTTCTTT. This codes for CSVLSGLGTEAFF.

The chain links TRBV9 to TRBJ2-2, with D maybe TRBD1 (6 bases). Germline loops: CDR1 SGDLS, CDR2 YYNGEE. The CDR3 is 16 amino acids. Between the trimmed V and J ends, which lost 2 bases and 4 bases, there was a span of 15 bases. CDR3 amino acids: CASSVSGGGSTGELFF. CDR3 in DNA: TGTGCCAGCAGCGTCTCGGGTGGGGGCAGCACCGGGGAGCTGTTTTTT.

The chain uses TRBV7-2 and TRBJ2-7; D call uncertain. The CDR3 is made up of 13 amino acids. Per germline, CDR1 SGHTA and CDR2 FQGNSA. The germline V and J ends were trimmed by 5 bases and 0 bases, with 8 bases remaining between them. The CDR3: CASSQSFSYEQYF. The CDR3 DNA reads TGTGCCAGCAGCCAAAGTTTCTCCTACGAGCAGTACTTC.

This clonotype was picked up a small number of times. The gene calls are TRBV7-8 and TRBJ2-2; TRBD2 aligns across 7 bases. The V gene end was trimmed by 4 bases and the J gene end by 1 base; junction bases not matched to a gene: 6. The CDR3 extends over 16 amino acids. Germline-derived CDR1 and CDR2 are SGHVS and FQNEAQ. The CDR3 protein is CASSYLAGRNTGELFF. The CDR3 DNA reads as TGTGCCAGCAGCTACTTAGCGGGTCGGAACACCGGGGAGCTGTTTTTT.

This chain uses TRBV21-1 with TRBJ2-5; the table's D call TRBD1 went unverified against the DNA. TRBV21-1 counts as a pseudogene. The CDR3 has 15 residues. CDR3 DNA sequence: TGTGCCAGCAGCAAAGAGGGGGTGGACAGGGGCACCCAGTACTTC. It translates to CASSKEGVDRGTQYF.

This clonotype was seen at least ten times. The gene calls are TRBV5-1 and TRBJ2-7; 13 bases agree with TRBD2. The CDR3 covers 15 residues. V lost 6 bases and J lost 2; bases outside the gene matches: 5. Germline V gene lookup returns CDR1 SGHRS and CDR2 YFSETQ. As DNA, the CDR3 is TGCGCCAGCACGTGGGGACTAGCGGGGACCTACGAGCAGTACTTC. Amino acid sequence: CASTWGLAGTYEQYF. Full variable domain (missing parts from reference TRBV5-1 and TRBJ2-7): KAGVTQTPRYLIKTRGQQVTLSCSPISGHRSVSWYQQTPGQGLQFLFEYFSETQRNKGNFPGRFSGRQFSNSRSEMNVSTLELGDSALYLCASTWGLAGTYEQYFGPGTRLTVT.

This clonotype has a handful of counts. The genes are TRBV3-1 and TRBJ2-5; D unclear. The germline V gene encodes CDR1 LGHDT and CDR2 YNNKEL (reference sequence). Trimming cost V 10 bases and J 5 bases, with 14 bases left between them. CDR3 length: 12 amino acids. This chain's CDR3 is CATKGAIETQYF. The CDR3 DNA sequence: TGTGCCACGAAAGGAGCTATTGAGACCCAGTACTTC.

V is TRBV6-1 and J is TRBJ2-5; D may be TRBD2 (6 bases). The CDR3 consists of 17 residues. The germline gives CDR1 MNHNS, CDR2 SASEGT. The V gene lost 6 bases and the J gene lost 3 bases, with 23 bases spanning the gap. The DNA for the CDR3 is TGTGCCAGCAGCCCTTTCGGAGGGGTGGGAGGAAAAGAGACCCAGTACTTC. Its translation: CASSPFGGVGGKETQYF.

This clonotype was detected many times. CDR3 sequence: CASKIAGKKTYEQYF. CDR3 nucleotides: TGTGCCAGCAAGATAGCGGGAAAAAAGACCTACGAGCAGTACTTC. V and J are TRBV12-3 or TRBV12-4 and TRBJ2-7, with 8 bases fitting TRBD2. Germline trimming cut 7 bases from V and 2 bases from J; bases unmatched to any gene: 10. The CDR3 is 15 residues long.

At least ten counts were recorded for this clonotype. The chain uses TRBV12-3 or TRBV12-4 and TRBJ2-2; 7 bases are shared with TRBD1. V lost 4 bases to trimming and J lost 7 bases; unmatched junction nucleotides: 9. The CDR3 runs to 15 residues. Here the CDR3 reads CASSSIGTAGGELFF. CDR3 nucleotide sequence: TGTGCCAGCAGTTCAATTGGGACAGCAGGCGGGGAGCTGTTTTTT.

The table lists this clonotype with many counts. J is TRBJ1-4 and V is TRBV12-3 or TRBV12-4; no firm D call. V lost 2 bases to trimming and J lost 0 bases, with 7 bases between them. The CDR3 contains 15 residues. CDR3 sequence reads: CASSLSAATNEKLFF. The DNA of the CDR3 is TGTGCCAGCAGTTTATCGGCTGCAACTAATGAAAAACTGTTTTTT.

A few counts support this clonotype. Its ends do not fully match the called genes, so a read error is possible. This rearrangement joins TRBV7-7 to TRBJ2-1; tentative D call: TRBD2 (6 bases). The CDR3 runs to 14 residues. Looked up from germline, CDR1 is SSHAT and CDR2 is FNYEAQ (reference sequence). The CDR3, as DNA: TGTGCTAGCAGCTTAGCGGTCGGGGACAATGAGCAGTTCTTC. This codes for CASSLAVGDNEQFF.

This clonotype occurred many times. The CDR3 spells CASSVAPIGTDTQYF. The CDR3 DNA reads as TGTGCCAGCAGCGTAGCTCCTATCGGAACAGATACGCAGTATTTT. The chain combines TRBV9 with TRBJ2-3, with unresolved D. V was shortened by 0 bases and J by 3 bases, with 11 bases between the two germline ends. The germline CDR1 and CDR2 sequences are SGDLS and YYNGEE. There are 15 residues in the CDR3. Drawing the rest from reference TRBV9 and TRBJ2-3, the complete variable domain is DSGVTQTPKHLITATGQRVTLRCSPRSGDLSVYWYQQSLDQGLQFLIQYYNGEERAKGNILERFSAQQFPDLHSELNLSSLELGDSALYFCASSVAPIGTDTQYFGPGTRLTVL.

This clonotype was seen a handful of times. This may stem from a read error, because a much larger clone lies one nucleotide away. The genes are TRBV10-3 and TRBJ2-2; no clear D gene. V gave up 4 bases and J gave up 1 base, with 1 base separating them. Per germline, CDR1 ENHRY and CDR2 SYGVKD. The CDR3 loop spans 12 amino acids. The CDR3 nucleotides read TGTGCCATCAGTGGGAACACCGGGGAGCTGTTTTTT. It specifies CAISGNTGELFF.